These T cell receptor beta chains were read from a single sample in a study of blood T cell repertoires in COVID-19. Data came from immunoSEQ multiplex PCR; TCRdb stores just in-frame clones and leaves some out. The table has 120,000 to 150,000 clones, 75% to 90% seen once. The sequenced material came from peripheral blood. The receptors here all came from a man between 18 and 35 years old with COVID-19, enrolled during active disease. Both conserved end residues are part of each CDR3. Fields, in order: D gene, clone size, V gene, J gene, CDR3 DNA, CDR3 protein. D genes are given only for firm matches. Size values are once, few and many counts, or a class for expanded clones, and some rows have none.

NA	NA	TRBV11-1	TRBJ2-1	TGTGCCAGCAGCTTGGGGGGTTACAATGAGCAGTTCTTC	CASSLGGYNEQFF
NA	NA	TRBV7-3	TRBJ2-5	TGTGCCAGCAGGCTAACTCAAGAGACCCAGTACTTC	CASRLTQETQYF
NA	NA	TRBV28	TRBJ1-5	TGTGCCAGCAGTTTCTCCAGATACAATCAGCCCCAGCATTTT	CASSFSRYNQPQHF
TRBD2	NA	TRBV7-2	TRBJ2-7	TGTGCCAGCAGCTTATCGAGCGGGAGAAGGTACGAGCAGTACTTC	CASSLSSGRRYEQYF
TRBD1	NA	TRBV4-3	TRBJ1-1	TGCGCCAGCAGCCAAGATCTCACGGACAGGGCGACTGAAGCTTTCTTT	CASSQDLTDRATEAFF
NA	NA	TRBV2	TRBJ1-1	TGTGCCAGCAGTGAGGGGACAATCACTGAAGCTTTCTTT	CASSEGTITEAFF
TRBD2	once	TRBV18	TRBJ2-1	TGTGCCAGCTCACCTACTCTAGCGGTCTCCTACAATGAGCAGTTCTTC	CASSPTLAVSYNEQFF
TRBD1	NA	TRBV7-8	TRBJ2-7	TGTGCCAGCAGCTTAGTCCAGACAGGGGGTCGGAACGAGCAGTACTTC	CASSLVQTGGRNEQYF
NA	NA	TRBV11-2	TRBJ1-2	TGTGCCAGCAGCTTAGTGGGGCCATCTGATGGCTACACCTTC	CASSLVGPSDGYTF
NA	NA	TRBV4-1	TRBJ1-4	TGCGCCAGCAGCCAAGGGCTCACAGGGAGTGAAAAACTGTTTTTT	CASSQGLTGSEKLFF
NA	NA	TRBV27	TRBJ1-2	TGTGCCAGCAGTTTGAGGTTGACGCGGGGCTTAGATGGCTACACCTTC	CASSLRLTRGLDGYTF
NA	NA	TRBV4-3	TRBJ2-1	TGCGCCAGCAGCCAAGATACCCAAGGCACGCGGGAGCAGTTCTTC	CASSQDTQGTREQFF
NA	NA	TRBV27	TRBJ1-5	TGTGCCAGCAGTTTCAGGGGTAGCAATCAGCCCCAGCATTTT	CASSFRGSNQPQHF
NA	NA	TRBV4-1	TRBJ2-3	TGCGCCAGCAGCCAAAGAAAATTGGCTGCAGATACGCAGTATTTT	CASSQRKLAADTQYF
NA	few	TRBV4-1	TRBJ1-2	TGCGCCAGCAGCCAAGGGTCAGGCTATGGCTACACCTTC	CASSQGSGYGYTF
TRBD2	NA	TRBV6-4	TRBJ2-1	TGTGCCAGCAGTGACTCGGGAAGCGGGACGTACAATGAGCAGTTCTTC	CASSDSGSGTYNEQFF
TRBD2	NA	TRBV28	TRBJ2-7	TGTGCCAGCAGTACCGGACTAGCGGGAGACTACAATCCCTACGAGCAGTACTTC	CASSTGLAGDYNPYEQYF
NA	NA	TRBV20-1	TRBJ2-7	TGCAGTGCTGGTGGAGGGCCCTTCTACGAGCAGTACTTC	CSAGGGPFYEQYF
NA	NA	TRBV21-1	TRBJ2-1	TGTGCCAGCAGCTCTCCCAACTTCTCTCTAGTAAACGGGAGGGCTGACAATGAGCAGTTCTTC	CASSSPNFSLVNGRADNEQFF
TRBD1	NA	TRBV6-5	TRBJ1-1	TGTGCCAGCAGTTACTTGGGGTCGACAGGGGCCGCTGAAGCTTTCTTT	CASSYLGSTGAAEAFF
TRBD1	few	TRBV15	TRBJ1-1	TGTGCCACCAGCATAGGACAGGGGGCGTATACTGAAGCTTTCTTT	CATSIGQGAYTEAFF
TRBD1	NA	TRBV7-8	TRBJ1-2	TGTGCCAGCAGCCCCCCGGGACAGGGGAACTATGGCTACACCTTC	CASSPPGQGNYGYTF
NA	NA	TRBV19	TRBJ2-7	TGTGCCAGTAGCCGCAGGGCTACCACCTACGAGCAGTACTTC	CASSRRATTYEQYF
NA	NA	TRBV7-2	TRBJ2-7	TGTGCCAGCAGCTTAGTAGCAGGGTCCTACGAGCAGTACTTC	CASSLVAGSYEQYF
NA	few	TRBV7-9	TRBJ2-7	TGTGCCAGCAGCCTCGGACTCCCCTCCTACGAGCAGTACTTC	CASSLGLPSYEQYF
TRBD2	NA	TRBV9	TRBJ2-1	TGTGCCAGCAGCGTCCAAGGACTAGCCAATGAGCAGTTCTTC	CASSVQGLANEQFF
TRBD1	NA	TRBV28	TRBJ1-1	TGTGCCAGCAGTTTATTCAAACTCAGGGGGTTCACTGAAGCTTTCTTT	CASSLFKLRGFTEAFF
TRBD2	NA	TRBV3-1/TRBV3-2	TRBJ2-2	TGTGCCAGCAGCCAAGTAGGGCGGGAGGGCAACACCGGGGAGCTGTTTTTT	CASSQVGREGNTGELFF
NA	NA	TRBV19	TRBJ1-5	TGTGCCAGTAGTTTAGGACTTAGCAATCAGCCCCAGCATTTT	CASSLGLSNQPQHF
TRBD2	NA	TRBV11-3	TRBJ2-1	TGTGCCAGCAGCTTAGGGCTAGCGGGAGGGCATGAGCAGTTCTTC	CASSLGLAGGHEQFF
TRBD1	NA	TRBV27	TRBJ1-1	TGTGCCAGCAGTCTGGACAGGGCGGCTGTGAACACTGAAGCTTTCTTT	CASSLDRAAVNTEAFF
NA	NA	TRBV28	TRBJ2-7	TGTGCCAGCATGATTGGGCTCGAGCAGTACTTC	CASMIGLEQYF
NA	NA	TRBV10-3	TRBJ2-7	TGTGCCATAAAGGGGCCACACTACGAGCAGTACTTC	CAIKGPHYEQYF
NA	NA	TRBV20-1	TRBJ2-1	TGCAGTACCTCTAGATACAATGAGCAGTTCTTC	CSTSRYNEQFF
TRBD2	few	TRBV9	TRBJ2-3	TGTGCCAGCAGCGTAAGGCGGGAGGGAGTCACAGATACGCAGTATTTT	CASSVRREGVTDTQYF
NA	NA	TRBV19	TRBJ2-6	TGTGCCAGTAGCCTCCGAGGAGGAACCTACTCTGGGGCCAACGTCCTGACTTTC	CASSLRGGTYSGANVLTF
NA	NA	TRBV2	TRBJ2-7	TGTGCCAGCAGTGTGGCGCCACAGCGGTACGAGCAGTACTTC	CASSVAPQRYEQYF
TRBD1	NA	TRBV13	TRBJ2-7	TGTGCCAGCAGCCCAGGGACAGGGGTGGGGTACGAGCAGTACTTC	CASSPGTGVGYEQYF
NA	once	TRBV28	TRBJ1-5	TGTGCCAGCAGTTTCTTTGCCCCCCGGACGGGGAGGGGTCAGCCCCAGCATTTT	CASSFFAPRTGRGQPQHF
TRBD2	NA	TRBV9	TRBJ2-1	TGTGCCAGCAGCGTGTCCGGGGGAGCGGGACTAGATGAGCAGTTCTTC	CASSVSGGAGLDEQFF
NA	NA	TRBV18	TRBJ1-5	TGTGCCAGCTCACCCCCAAATCAGCCCCAGCATTTT	CASSPPNQPQHF
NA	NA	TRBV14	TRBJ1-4	TGTGCCAGCAGCCAAGACCATAATGAAAAACTGCTTTTT	CASSQDHNEKLLF
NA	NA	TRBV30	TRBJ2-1	TGTGCCTGGAGTGGGAGGGTGCGTGAGCAGTTCTTC	CAWSGRVREQFF
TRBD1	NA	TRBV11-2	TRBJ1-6	TGTGCCAGCAGCCCTACGGGACAGCTCTATAATTCACCCCTCCACTTT	CASSPTGQLYNSPLHF
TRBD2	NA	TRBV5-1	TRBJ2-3	TGCGCCAGCACCAACCCTGGGACTAGCGGGAGGGCAACGCAGTATTTT	CASTNPGTSGRATQYF
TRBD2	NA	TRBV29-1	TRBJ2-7	TGCAGCGCCGGACAGGGACTAGCGGGCGAGCAGTACTTC	CSAGQGLAGEQYF
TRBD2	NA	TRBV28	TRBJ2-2	TGTGCCAGCAGTCACGGACTAGCGGAGGGGGAGCTGTTTTTT	CASSHGLAEGELFF
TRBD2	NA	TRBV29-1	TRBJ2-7	TGCAGCGTTGACACGGGGACTAGCCGCGAGCAGTACTTC	CSVDTGTSREQYF
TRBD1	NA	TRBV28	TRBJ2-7	TGTGCCAGCAGTTTAGGGGACAGGGAACACGAGCAGTACTTC	CASSLGDREHEQYF
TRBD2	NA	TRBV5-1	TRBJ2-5	TGCGCCAGCAGCTTGGCCATGCAATATAGCGGGGAGTACCAAGAGACCCAGTACTTC	CASSLAMQYSGEYQETQYF
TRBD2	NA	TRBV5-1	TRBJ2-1	TGCGCCAGCAGCCCCCTTAGCGGGAGGGTTAATGAGCAGTTCTTC	CASSPLSGRVNEQFF
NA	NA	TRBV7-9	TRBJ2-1	TGTGCCAGCAGACCCGACAGAATTGAGCAGTTCTTC	CASRPDRIEQFF
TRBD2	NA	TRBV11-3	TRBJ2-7	TGTGCCAGCAGCCCGGGACTAGCGGGACCCTACGAGCAGTACTTC	CASSPGLAGPYEQYF
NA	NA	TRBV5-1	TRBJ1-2	TGCGCCAGCAGCGACCCGACACGAAAAAACTATGGCTACACCTTC	CASSDPTRKNYGYTF
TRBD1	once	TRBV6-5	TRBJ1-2	TGTGCCAGCAGGAGGGGGCTTGGCTATGGCTACACCTTC	CASRRGLGYGYTF